This paragraph covers one T cell receptor beta chain sequence. No antigen is known for it. The sample belongs to a study of beta chain features in type 1 diabetes. General study points: Shortening that was moderate but significant affected the TCRB CDR3s of Type 1 diabetes patients in all four CD4+ subsets. Across patients, naive, central memory and Treg TCRB repertoires exhibited apparently greater similarity than was observed across healthy donors.

The V gene lost 5 bases and the J gene lost 3 bases, with 17 bases spanning the gap. CDR1 and CDR2 from the germline V gene are SGHVS and FQNEAQ. The length of the CDR3 is 15 residues. One heparinised blood draw averaging roughly 120 mL was given by each donor. Every bit of the isolated RNA underwent reverse transcription, so sequencing read expressed TCRB transcripts. TCRdb's copy holds only in-frame clones and misses some; the assay was immunoSEQ multiplex PCR. The repertoire holds 310,000 or so clones, 9.3% seen once, with 1% in the top ten. The source material was central memory CD4+ T cells from blood. The J gene is TRBJ2-7, the V gene TRBV7-8; D is uncertain. This sequence was found in a man aged 30-40 years with type 1 diabetes. The CDR3 bases are TGTGCCAGCAGCCCAATACCTAAGGTGGGCTACGAGCAGTACTTC. Translating it yields CASSPIPKVGYEQYF.